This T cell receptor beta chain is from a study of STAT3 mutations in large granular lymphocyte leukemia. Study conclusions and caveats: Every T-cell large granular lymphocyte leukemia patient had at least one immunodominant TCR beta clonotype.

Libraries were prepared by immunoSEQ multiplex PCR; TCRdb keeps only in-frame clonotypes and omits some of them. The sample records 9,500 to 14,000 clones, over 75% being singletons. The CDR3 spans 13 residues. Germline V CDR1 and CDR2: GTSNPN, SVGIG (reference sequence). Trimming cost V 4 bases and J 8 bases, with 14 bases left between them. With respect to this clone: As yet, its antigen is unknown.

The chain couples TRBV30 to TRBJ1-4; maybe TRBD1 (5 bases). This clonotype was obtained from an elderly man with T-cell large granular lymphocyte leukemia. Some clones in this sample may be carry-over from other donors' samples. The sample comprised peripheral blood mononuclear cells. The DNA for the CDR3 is TGTGCCTGGAAGGGCCCGTCAGGGGAAAAACTGTTTTTT. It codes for CAWKGPSGEKLFF. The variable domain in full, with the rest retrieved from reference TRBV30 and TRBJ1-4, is SQTIHQWPATLVQPVGSPLSLECTVEGTSNPNLYWYRQAAGRGLQLLFYSVGIGQISSEVPQNLSASRPQDRQFILSSKKLLLSDSGFYLCAWKGPSGEKLFFGSGTQLSVL.